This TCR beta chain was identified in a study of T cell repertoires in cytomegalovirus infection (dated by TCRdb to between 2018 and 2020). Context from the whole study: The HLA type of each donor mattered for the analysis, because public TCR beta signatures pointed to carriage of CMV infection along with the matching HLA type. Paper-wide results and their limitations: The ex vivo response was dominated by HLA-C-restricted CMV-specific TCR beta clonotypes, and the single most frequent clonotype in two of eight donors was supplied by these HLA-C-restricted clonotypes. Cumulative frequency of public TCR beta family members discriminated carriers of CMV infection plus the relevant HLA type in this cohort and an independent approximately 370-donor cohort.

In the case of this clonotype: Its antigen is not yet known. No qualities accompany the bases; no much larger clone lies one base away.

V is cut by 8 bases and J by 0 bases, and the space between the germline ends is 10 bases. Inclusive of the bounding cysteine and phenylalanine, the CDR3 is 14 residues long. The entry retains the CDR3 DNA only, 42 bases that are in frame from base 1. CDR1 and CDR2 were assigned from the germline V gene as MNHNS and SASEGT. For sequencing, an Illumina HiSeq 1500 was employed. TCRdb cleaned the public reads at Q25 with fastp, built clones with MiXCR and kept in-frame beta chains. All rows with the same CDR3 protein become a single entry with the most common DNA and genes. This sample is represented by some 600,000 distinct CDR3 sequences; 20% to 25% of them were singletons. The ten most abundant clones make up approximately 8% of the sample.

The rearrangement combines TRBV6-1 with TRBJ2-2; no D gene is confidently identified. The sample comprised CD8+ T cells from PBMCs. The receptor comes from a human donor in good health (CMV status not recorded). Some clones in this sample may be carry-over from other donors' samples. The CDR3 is CASPMGANTGELFF. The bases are TGTGCCAGCCCGATGGGTGCGAACACCGGGGAGCTGTTTTTT.